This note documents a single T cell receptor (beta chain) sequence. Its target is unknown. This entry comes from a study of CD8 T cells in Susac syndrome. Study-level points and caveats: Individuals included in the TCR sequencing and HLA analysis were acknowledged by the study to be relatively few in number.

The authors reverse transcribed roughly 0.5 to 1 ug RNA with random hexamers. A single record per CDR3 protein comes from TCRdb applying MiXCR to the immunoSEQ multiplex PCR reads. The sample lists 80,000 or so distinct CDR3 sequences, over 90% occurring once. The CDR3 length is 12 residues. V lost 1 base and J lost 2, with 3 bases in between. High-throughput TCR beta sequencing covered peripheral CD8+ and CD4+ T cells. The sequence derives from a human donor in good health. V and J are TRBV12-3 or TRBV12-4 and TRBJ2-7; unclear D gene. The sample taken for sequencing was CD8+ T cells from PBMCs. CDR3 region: CASSLGAYEQYV. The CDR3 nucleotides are TGTGCCAGCAGTTTAGGAGCCTACGAGCAGTACGTC.